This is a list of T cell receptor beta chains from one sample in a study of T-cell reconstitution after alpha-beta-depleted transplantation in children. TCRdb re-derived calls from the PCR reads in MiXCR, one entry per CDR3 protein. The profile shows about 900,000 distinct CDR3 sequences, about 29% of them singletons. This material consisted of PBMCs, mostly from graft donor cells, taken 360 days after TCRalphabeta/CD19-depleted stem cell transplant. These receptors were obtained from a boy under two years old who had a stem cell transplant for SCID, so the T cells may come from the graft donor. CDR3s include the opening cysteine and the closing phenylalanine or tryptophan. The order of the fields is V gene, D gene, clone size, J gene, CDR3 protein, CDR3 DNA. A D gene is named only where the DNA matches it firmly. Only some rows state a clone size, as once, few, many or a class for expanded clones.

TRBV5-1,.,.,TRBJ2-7,CASSLNSGAAYEQYF,TGCGCCAGCAGCTTGAACTCAGGGGCGGCCTACGAGCAGTACTTC
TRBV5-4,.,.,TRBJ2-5,CASSPRSSAGAQYF,TGTGCCAGCAGCCCCCGGAGTAGTGCAGGTGCCCAGTACTTC
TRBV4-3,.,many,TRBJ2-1,CASRLWGADNEQFF,TGCGCCAGCAGATTGTGGGGAGCCGACAATGAGCAGTTCTTC
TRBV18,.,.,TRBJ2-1,CASSPLPNEQFF,TGTGCCAGCTCACCACTACCCAATGAGCAGTTCTTC
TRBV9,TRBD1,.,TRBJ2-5,CASSASIDRDQETQYF,TGTGCCAGCAGCGCCTCGATCGACAGGGACCAAGAGACCCAGTACTTC
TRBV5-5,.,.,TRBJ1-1,CASSLAAGPVAEAFF,TGTGCCAGCAGCTTGGCCGCAGGGCCCGTCGCTGAAGCTTTCTTT
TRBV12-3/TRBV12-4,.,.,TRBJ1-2,CASSIPQGTGGYTF,TGTGCCAGCAGTATCCCACAGGGAACGGGTGGCTACACCTTC
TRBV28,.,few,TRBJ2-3,CASSPAGPDTQYF,TGTGCCAGCAGTCCGGCGGGTCCAGATACGCAGTATTTT
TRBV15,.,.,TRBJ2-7,CATSQVGTVEQYF,TGTGCCACCAGCCAGGTTGGGACGGTCGAGCAGTACTTC
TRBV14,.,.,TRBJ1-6,CASSQERVRNSPLHF,TGTGCCAGCAGCCAAGAACGGGTCCGGAATTCACCCCTCCACTTT
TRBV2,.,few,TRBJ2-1,CASSEDYSYNEQFF,TGTGCCAGCAGTGAGGATTACTCCTACAATGAGCAGTTCTTC
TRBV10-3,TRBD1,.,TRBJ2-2,CAIRPGQGRSTSTGELFF,TGTGCCATCAGACCGGGACAGGGAAGATCGACGAGCACCGGGGAGCTGTTTTTT
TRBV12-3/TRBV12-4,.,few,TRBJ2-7,CASSLAGVTAYEQYF,TGTGCCAGCAGTTTAGCTGGGGTCACGGCCTACGAGCAGTACTTC
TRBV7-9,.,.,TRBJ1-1,CASRMWAANTEAFF,TGTGCCAGCAGGATGTGGGCAGCGAACACTGAAGCTTTCTTT
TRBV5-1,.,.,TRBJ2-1,CASSLVTAGGSNEQFF,TGCGCCAGCAGCTTGGTCACGGCCGGAGGTTCCAATGAGCAGTTCTTC
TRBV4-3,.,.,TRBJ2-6,CASSPRIAGANVLTF,TGCGCCAGCAGCCCCCGAATTGCTGGGGCCAACGTCCTGACTTTC
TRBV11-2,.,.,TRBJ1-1,CASSLARANIATEAFF,TGTGCCAGCAGCTTAGCCAGGGCGAACATTGCGACTGAAGCTTTCTTT
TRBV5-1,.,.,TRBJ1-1,CASSFGGVTEAFF,TGCGCCAGCAGCTTCGGGGGTGTGACTGAAGCTTTCTTT
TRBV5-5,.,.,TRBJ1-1,CASSLTGVAFF,TGTGCCAGCAGCTTGACGGGGGTGGCTTTCTTT
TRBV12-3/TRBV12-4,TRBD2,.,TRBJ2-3,CASSLFGGGTDTQYF,TGTGCCAGCAGTTTATTCGGCGGGGGGACAGATACGCAGTATTTT